The 26 T cell receptor beta chains reported below all come from one sample, sequenced in a study of brain T cells in children with intractable seizures. Specified time point: blood from clinic visit 5 months post-surgery; TSC patient then seizure free. The data were produced by immunoSEQ multiplex PCR, yet TCRdb's version contains in-frame clones alone and is incomplete. The repertoire holds 300,000 to 400,000 clones, with approximately 93% as singletons. The sample in question was peripheral blood, obtained 4 to 5 months after surgery. Receptors originate from a boy under two years old with tuberous sclerosis and intractable seizures.

This chain joins TRBV5-6 and TRBJ2-5; TRBD1 or TRBD2 may be the D gene (6 bases each). Trimming stripped 5 bases from V and 3 bases from J, with 17 bases between. The CDR3 totals 15 residues. Germline loops: CDR1 SGHDT, CDR2 YYEEEE. The CDR3 DNA reads as TGTGCCAGCAGACACGTTGGAGGGGGAGAAGAGACCCAGTACTTC. Protein: CASRHVGGGEETQYF.

V and J are TRBV11-3 and TRBJ2-4; TRBD2 matches at 12 bases. Germline-derived CDR1 and CDR2 are SGHNT and YENEEA. The trim removed 5 bases at V and 5 bases at J, leaving 13 bases unmatched. The length of the CDR3 is 18 residues. The CDR3 DNA is TGTGCCAGCAGCCGCAGGGGGACTAGCGGGCGCTGGGAAAACATTCAGTACTTC. Its protein is CASSRRGTSGRWENIQYF. Full variable domain (outside the CDR3, taken from reference TRBV11-3 and TRBJ2-4): EAGVVQSPRYKIIEKKQPVAFWCNPISGHNTLYWYLQNLGQGPELLIRYENEEAVDDSQLPKDRFSAERLKGVDSTLKIQPAELGDSAVYLCASSRRGTSGRWENIQYFGAGTRLSVL.

The chain combines TRBV7-3 with TRBJ1-1; D gene uncertain. Germline V gives CDR1 SGHTA, CDR2 FQGTGA. This CDR3 has 13 amino acids. V was pared by 3 bases and J by 1 base, with 6 bases between. CDR3 sequence: CASSFRQNTEAFF. The CDR3 DNA reads TGTGCCAGCAGCTTTAGACAGAACACTGAAGCTTTCTTT.

This chain joins TRBV28 and TRBJ2-1; TRBD2 matches 9 bases. The CDR3 contains 20 residues. After removal of 0 bases from V and 0 bases from J, the junction contained 12 bases not matched to a gene. Germline V gene lookup returns CDR1 MDHEN and CDR2 SYDVKM. In DNA form, the CDR3 reads TGTGCCAGCAGTTTATGGTCTAGCGGGACGAAAGCTAGCTCCTACAATGAGCAGTTCTTC. Protein product: CASSLWSSGTKASSYNEQFF.

CDR3 amino acids: CASSFSEGGYGYTF. CDR3 nucleotide sequence: TGTGCCAGCAGCTTCAGCGAAGGGGGCTATGGCTACACCTTC. This chain links TRBV5-4 with TRBJ1-2, with D possibly being TRBD1 (6 bases). Germline V CDR1 and CDR2: SGHNT, YYREEE (reference sequence). CDR3 length: 14 amino acids. V gave up 2 bases and J gave up 4 bases, with 12 bases separating them.

The rearrangement joins TRBV6-5 to TRBJ2-7, with D perhaps TRBD1 or TRBD2 (5 bases each). This CDR3 is 16 amino acids long. Germline V gives CDR1 MNHEY, CDR2 SVGAGI. The V end was cut by 4 bases, the J end by 6 bases, with 22 bases between. The CDR3 loop is CASSSPRDRASSEQYF. The CDR3 coding sequence is TGTGCCAGCAGTTCGCCCCGGGACCGAGCTTCGAGCGAGCAGTACTTC.

This clone was found once. The V gene is TRBV2, the J gene TRBJ2-7, with 8 bases that match TRBD1. With V trimmed by 11 bases and J by 2 bases, 11 bases remained unmatched. Germline lookup yields CDR1 SNHLY and CDR2 FYNNEI. The CDR3 length is 14 residues. This CDR3 reads CAQQGGTGPYEQYF. The CDR3 coding sequence is TGTGCCCAGCAAGGAGGGACAGGTCCCTACGAGCAGTACTTC. The full variable domain, in which reference TRBV2 and TRBJ2-7 provide the parts outside the CDR3, is EPEVTQTPSHQVTQMGQEVILRCVPISNHLYFYWYRQILGQKVEFLVSFYNNEISEKSEIFDDQFSVERPDGSNFTLKIRSTKLEDSAMYFCAQQGGTGPYEQYFGPGTRLTVT.

This clone occurred a few times. The chain is built from TRBV7-9 and TRBJ1-6; TRBD1 matches at 7 bases. CDR1 and CDR2 (germline): SEHNR, FQNEAQ (reference sequence). Trimming took 0 bases from V and 0 from J; bases not matched to a gene: 8. This CDR3 is 19 amino acids long. CDR3 bases: TGTGCCAGCAGCTTAGCGAGAGGACAGGCCAGCTCCTATAATTCACCCCTCCACTTT. It is translated as CASSLARGQASSYNSPLHF.

CDR3 nucleotides: TGTGCCAGCACCGTCCAGGGGTGGAATTCACCCCTCCACTTT. Translated, it gives CASTVQGWNSPLHF. The V call is TRBV9, the J call TRBJ1-6, with TRBD1 as a possible D gene (6 bases). Germline V CDR1 and CDR2: SGDLS, YYNGEE. The V and J ends lost 6 bases and 7 bases respectively, with 14 bases between them. The CDR3 length is 14 residues.

The chain recombines TRBV19 with TRBJ1-2; D call uncertain. The CDR3 contains 14 residues. V lost 0 bases and J lost 7, with 12 bases in between. Germline loops: CDR1 LNHDA, CDR2 SQIVND (reference sequence). CDR3 in amino acids: CASSIEWSNGGYTF. The DNA for the CDR3 is TGTGCCAGTAGTATAGAATGGTCCAATGGTGGCTACACCTTC.

The chain uses TRBV6-1 and TRBJ1-1; D is possibly TRBD1 (6 bases). The CDR3 length is 16 residues. Germline CDR1 and CDR2: MNHNS and SASEGT. Trimming pared 2 bases from V and 6 bases from J, leaving 19 bases between. CDR3 sequence reads: CASSESSGAWGAEAFF. The CDR3 DNA sequence: TGTGCCAGCAGTGAAAGTTCGGGGGCCTGGGGCGCTGAAGCTTTCTTT.

This clone was recorded once. The chain recombines TRBV18 with TRBJ1-2; a possible D gene is TRBD1 (6 bases). This CDR3 comprises 15 residues. Trimming left V 3 bases short and J 3 bases short, with 14 bases between. The germline V gene encodes CDR1 KGHSH and CDR2 LQKENI. DNA for the CDR3: TGTGCCAGCTCACCCCGACAGGAATCCTACTATGGCTACACCTTC. This sequence encodes CASSPRQESYYGYTF.

This sequence joins TRBV29-1 and TRBJ2-1; either TRBD1 or TRBD2 may fit D (5 bases each). The CDR3 covers 13 residues. Germline CDR1 is SQVTM and CDR2 is ANQGSEA. Trimming removed 7 bases at V and 0 bases at J, with 10 bases between. CDR3 in amino acids: CSAEGYSYNEQFF. DNA for the CDR3: TGCAGCGCAGAGGGGTACTCCTACAATGAGCAGTTCTTC.

CDR3 amino acids: CASSPRTSGRNIQYF. The CDR3 DNA sequence: TGTGCCAGCAGCCCGCGGACTAGCGGGAGAAACATTCAGTACTTC. This chain connects TRBV9 to TRBJ2-4, with TRBD2 identical over 13 bases. V dropped 4 bases and J dropped 6; count of bases not matched to a gene: 4. CDR1 and CDR2 from the germline V gene are SGDLS and YYNGEE. The CDR3 has 15 residues.

The genes are TRBV6-1 and TRBJ2-1; no clear D gene. Germline V lookup: CDR1 MNHNS, CDR2 SASEGT. This CDR3 comprises 16 residues. Between the trimmed V and J ends, which lost 3 bases and 0 bases, there was a span of 12 bases. The CDR3 spells CASSELPGSSYNEQFF. CDR3 nucleotides: TGTGCCAGCAGTGAGCTTCCCGGAAGCTCCTACAATGAGCAGTTCTTC.

The V and J genes are TRBV5-4 and TRBJ2-2, with D possibly TRBD2 on 6 matching bases. Germline CDR1 is SGHNT and CDR2 is YYREEE (reference sequence). CDR3 size: 16 residues. The V gene lost 6 bases and the J gene lost 2 bases, with 17 bases spanning the gap. The CDR3 DNA sequence: TGTGCCAGCACCTCAGGAGTAGCGGTAAACACCGGGGAGCTGTTTTTT. It codes for CASTSGVAVNTGELFF. Complete variable domain (other parts from reference TRBV5-4 and TRBJ2-2): ETGVTQSPTHLIKTRGQQVTLRCSSQSGHNTVSWYQQALGQGPQFIFQYYREEENGRGNFPPRFSGLQFPNYSSELNVNALELDDSALYLCASTSGVAVNTGELFFGEGSRLTVL.

This clone was seen once. V is TRBV24-1 and J is TRBJ1-1; 7 nucleotides line up with TRBD1. Germline CDR1 KGHDR, CDR2 SFDVKD. Trimming took 4 bases from V and 11 from J; bases not matched to a gene: 15. The CDR3 sequence is 15 residues long. In DNA, the CDR3 is TGTGCCACCAGTGACCATGACAGGGAAGAGTTAGGGGCTTTCTTT. It yields the protein CATSDHDREELGAFF.

The chain carries TRBV27 and TRBJ2-3; 7 bases map to TRBD2. CDR1 and CDR2 (germline): MNHEY, SMNVEV (reference sequence). CDR3 length: 16 amino acids. V lost 2 bases, J lost 2 bases, and 7 bases stayed unmatched. This CDR3 reads CASSLRGGVLTDTQYF. CDR3 in DNA: TGTGCCAGCAGTTTACGGGGAGGGGTCCTCACAGATACGCAGTATTTT.

The V gene is TRBV6-5, the J gene TRBJ2-3; 9 bases fit TRBD2. Germline CDR1 reads MNHEY; CDR2 reads SVGAGI. V was pared by 5 bases and J by 4 bases, with 7 bases of the junction left unmatched. CDR3 length: 15 amino acids. CDR3 protein: CASSRLAERADTQYF. The CDR3 DNA is TGTGCCAGCAGTAGACTAGCGGAGAGGGCAGATACGCAGTATTTT.

The J gene is TRBJ2-5, the V gene TRBV13; possibly TRBD1 or TRBD2 for D (6 bases each). CDR3 length: 16 amino acids. Germline CDR1 PRHDT, CDR2 FYEKMQ (reference sequence). V was cut by 3 bases and J by 5 bases, with 19 bases left in between. This chain's CDR3 is CASSLGPGALGETQYF. CDR3 sequence (DNA): TGTGCCAGCAGCTTGGGGCCGGGGGCGTTAGGGGAGACCCAGTACTTC.

This sequence joins TRBV19 and TRBJ1-1; D is possibly TRBD1 (5 bases). The CDR3 is 14 residues long. Germline-derived CDR1 and CDR2 are LNHDA and SQIVND (reference sequence). Trimming stripped 5 bases from V and 2 bases from J, with 12 bases between. The DNA of the CDR3 is TGTGCCAGTAGTTTCGGGGACCTTAACACTGAAGCTTTCTTT. Residues: CASSFGDLNTEAFF. Variable domain in full (rest from reference TRBV19 and TRBJ1-1): DGGITQSPKYLFRKEGQNVTLSCEQNLNHDAMYWYRQDPGQGLRLIYYSQIVNDFQKGDIAEGYSVSREKKESFPLTVTSAQKNPTAFYLCASSFGDLNTEAFFGQGTRLTVV.

The chain uses TRBV7-2 and TRBJ1-6, with TRBD1 as a possible D gene (5 bases). This CDR3 is built from 14 residues. Between the trimmed V and J ends, which lost 3 bases and 9 bases, there was a span of 12 bases. The V gene's germline CDR1 is SGHTA and CDR2 FQGNSA. CDR3 nucleotide sequence: TGTGCCAGCAGCTTTGACAGTTCGAGTTCACCCCTCCACTTT. Its translation: CASSFDSSSSPLHF.

The rearrangement uses TRBV6-1 and TRBJ2-5; D is unresolved. Germline V gene sequence: CDR1 MNHNS, CDR2 SASEGT. This CDR3 has 14 amino acids. V lost 3 bases, J lost 5 bases, and 13 bases lay in between. The CDR3 DNA follows: TGTGCCAGCAGTGATCACTGGGGTTTGGAGACCCAGTACTTC. Amino acid sequence: CASSDHWGLETQYF.

This sequence joins TRBV12-3 or TRBV12-4 and TRBJ2-5; no reliable D call. The CDR3 sequence is 13 residues long. Trimming removed 6 bases from V and 1 base from J, with 9 bases in between. The CDR3 bases are TGTGCCAGCAGCCCGGGCCCCCAAGAGACCCAGTACTTC. Its protein is CASSPGPQETQYF.

V usage is TRBV29-1 and J usage is TRBJ2-5; D gene uncertain. The V end lost 0 bases, the J end lost 1 base, and 21 bases lay between the germline ends. CDR1 is SQVTM, CDR2 ANQGSEA, per germline. The CDR3 consists of 18 residues. The CDR3 reads CSVEDCMPHDSFQETQYF. The CDR3 nucleotides read TGCAGCGTTGAAGATTGTATGCCGCACGACTCCTTCCAAGAGACCCAGTACTTC.

The chain combines TRBV9 with TRBJ2-1, with D possibly being TRBD1 (6 bases). V lost 4 bases and J lost 2, with 13 bases in between. CDR1 and CDR2 from the germline V gene are SGDLS and YYNGEE. The CDR3 sequence is 15 residues long. The CDR3 reads CASSTSGTPYNEQFF. The CDR3 nucleotides are TGTGCCAGCAGCACTTCCGGGACACCCTACAATGAGCAGTTCTTC.